Listed here is a single TCR beta chain. This entry comes from a study of blood T cell repertoires in COVID-19. Trimming cost V 4 bases and J 0 bases; bases outside gene matches: 18. The germline gives CDR1 SGDLS, CDR2 YYNGEE. The CDR3 contains 20 residues. The data were produced by immunoSEQ multiplex PCR, yet TCRdb's version contains in-frame clones alone and is incomplete. The table lists 200,000 to 300,000 clones, approximately 91% of them singletons. The chain uses TRBV9 and TRBJ2-5; TRBD2 aligns across 10 bases. Sequencing was performed on peripheral blood. This sequence originates from a woman aged 30 to 39 with acute or convalescent COVID-19. The CDR3 reads CASSPGQGPGLARYQETQYF. The DNA for the CDR3 is TGTGCCAGCAGCCCAGGACAGGGACCGGGACTAGCGAGGTACCAAGAGACCCAGTACTTC.